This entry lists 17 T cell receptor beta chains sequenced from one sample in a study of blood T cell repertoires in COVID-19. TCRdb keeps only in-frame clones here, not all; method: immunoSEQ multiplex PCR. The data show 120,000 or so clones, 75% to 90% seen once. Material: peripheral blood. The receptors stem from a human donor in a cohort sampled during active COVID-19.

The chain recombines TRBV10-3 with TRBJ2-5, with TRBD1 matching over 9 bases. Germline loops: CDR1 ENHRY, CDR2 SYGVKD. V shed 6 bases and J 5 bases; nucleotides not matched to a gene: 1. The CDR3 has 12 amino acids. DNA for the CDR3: TGTGCCATCAGGGGGACAGGGGAGACCCAGTACTTC. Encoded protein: CAIRGTGETQYF.

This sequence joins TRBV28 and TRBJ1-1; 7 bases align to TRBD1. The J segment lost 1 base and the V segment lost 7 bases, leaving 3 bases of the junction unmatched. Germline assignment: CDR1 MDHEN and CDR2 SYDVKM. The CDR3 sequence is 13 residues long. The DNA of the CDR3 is TGTGCCAGCATAGACAGGGCGAACACTGAAGCTTTCTTT. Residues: CASIDRANTEAFF.

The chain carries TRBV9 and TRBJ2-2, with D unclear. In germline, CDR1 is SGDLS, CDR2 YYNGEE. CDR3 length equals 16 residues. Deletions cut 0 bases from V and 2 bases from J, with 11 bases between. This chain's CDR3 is CASSVDSTLNTGELFF. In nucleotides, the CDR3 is TGTGCCAGCAGCGTAGACAGCACTTTAAACACCGGGGAGCTGTTTTTT.

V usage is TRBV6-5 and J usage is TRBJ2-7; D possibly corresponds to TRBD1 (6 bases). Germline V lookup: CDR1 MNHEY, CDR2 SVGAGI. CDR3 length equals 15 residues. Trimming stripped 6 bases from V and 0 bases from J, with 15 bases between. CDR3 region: CASSSPGTHSYEQYF. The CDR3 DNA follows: TGTGCCAGCAGCTCCCCCGGGACACACTCCTACGAGCAGTACTTC.

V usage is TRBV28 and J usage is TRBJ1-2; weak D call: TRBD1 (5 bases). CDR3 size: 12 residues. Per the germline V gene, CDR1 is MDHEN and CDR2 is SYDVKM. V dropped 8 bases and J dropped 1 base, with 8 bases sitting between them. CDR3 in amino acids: CASADSNYGYTF. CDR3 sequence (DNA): TGTGCCAGCGCCGACAGTAACTATGGCTACACCTTC.

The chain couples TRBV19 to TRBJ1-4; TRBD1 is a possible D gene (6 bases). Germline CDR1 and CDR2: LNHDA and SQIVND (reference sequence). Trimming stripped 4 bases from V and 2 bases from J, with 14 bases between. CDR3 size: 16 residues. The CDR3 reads CASSTQQGFTNEKLFF. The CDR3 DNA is TGTGCCAGTAGTACCCAACAGGGATTCACTAATGAAAAACTGTTTTTT.

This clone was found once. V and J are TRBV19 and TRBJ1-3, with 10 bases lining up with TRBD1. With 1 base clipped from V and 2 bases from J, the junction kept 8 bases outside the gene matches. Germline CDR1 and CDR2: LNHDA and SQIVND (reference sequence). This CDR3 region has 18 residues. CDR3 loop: CASSIAGTGAFPGNTIYF. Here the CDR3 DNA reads TGTGCCAGTAGTATAGCTGGGACAGGGGCTTTCCCTGGAAACACCATATATTTT.

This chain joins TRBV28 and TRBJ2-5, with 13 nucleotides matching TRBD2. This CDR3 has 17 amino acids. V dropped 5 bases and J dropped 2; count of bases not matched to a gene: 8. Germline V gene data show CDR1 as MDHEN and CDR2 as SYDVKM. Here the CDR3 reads CASSQKLAGGLQETQYF. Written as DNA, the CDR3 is TGTGCCAGCAGTCAAAAACTAGCGGGAGGGCTGCAAGAGACCCAGTACTTC.

The CDR3 reads CASSLIQDNYGYTF. For the CDR3, the DNA is TGTGCCAGTAGTTTAATACAGGATAACTATGGCTACACCTTC. The V gene is TRBV19, the J gene TRBJ1-2; maybe TRBD1 (5 bases). The germline V and J ends were trimmed by 5 bases and 1 base, with 11 bases remaining between them. The CDR3 length is 14 residues. Germline assignment: CDR1 LNHDA and CDR2 SQIVND (reference sequence).

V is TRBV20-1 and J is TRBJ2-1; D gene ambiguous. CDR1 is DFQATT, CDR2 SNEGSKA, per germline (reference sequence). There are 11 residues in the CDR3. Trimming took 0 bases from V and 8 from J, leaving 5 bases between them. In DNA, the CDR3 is TGCAGTGCTAGAGAATTCGATGAGCAGTTCTTC. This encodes CSAREFDEQFF.

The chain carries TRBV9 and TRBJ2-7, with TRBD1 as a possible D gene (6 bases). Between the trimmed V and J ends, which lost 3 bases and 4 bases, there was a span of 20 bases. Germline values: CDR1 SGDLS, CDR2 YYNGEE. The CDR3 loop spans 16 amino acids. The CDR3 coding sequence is TGTGCCAGCAGCGAGGAGACAGGAGCCACCCGATACGAGCAGTACTTC. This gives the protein CASSEETGATRYEQYF.

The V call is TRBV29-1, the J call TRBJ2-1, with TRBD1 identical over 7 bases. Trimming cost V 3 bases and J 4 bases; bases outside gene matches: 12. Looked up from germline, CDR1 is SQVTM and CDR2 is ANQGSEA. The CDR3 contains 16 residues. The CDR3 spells CSVEGTGQNTYNEQFF. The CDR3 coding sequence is TGCAGCGTTGAGGGGACGGGACAGAATACTTACAATGAGCAGTTCTTC.

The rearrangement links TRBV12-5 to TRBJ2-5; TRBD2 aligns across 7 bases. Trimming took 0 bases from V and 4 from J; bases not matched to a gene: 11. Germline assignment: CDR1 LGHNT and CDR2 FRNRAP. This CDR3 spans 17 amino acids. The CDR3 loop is CASGLVPGTTRVETQYF. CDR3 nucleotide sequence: TGTGCTAGTGGTTTGGTCCCCGGGACTACCCGCGTAGAGACCCAGTACTTC.

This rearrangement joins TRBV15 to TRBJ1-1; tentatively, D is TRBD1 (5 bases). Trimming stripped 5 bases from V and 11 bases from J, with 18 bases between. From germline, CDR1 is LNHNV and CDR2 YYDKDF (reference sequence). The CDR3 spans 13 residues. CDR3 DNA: TGTGCCACCAGCGATGCCCCGGGGGTTAAGGCTTTCTTT. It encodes CATSDAPGVKAFF.

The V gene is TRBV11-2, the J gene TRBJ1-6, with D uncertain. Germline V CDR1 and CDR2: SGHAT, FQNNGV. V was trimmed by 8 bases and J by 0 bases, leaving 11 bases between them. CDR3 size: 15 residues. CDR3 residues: CASGLSNSYNSPLHF. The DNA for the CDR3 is TGTGCCAGCGGACTAAGTAACTCCTATAATTCACCCCTCCACTTT.

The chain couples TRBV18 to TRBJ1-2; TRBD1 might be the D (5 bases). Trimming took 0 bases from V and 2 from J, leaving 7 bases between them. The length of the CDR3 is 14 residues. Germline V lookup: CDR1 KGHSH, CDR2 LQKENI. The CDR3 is CASSPPSGNYGYTF. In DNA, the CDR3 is TGTGCCAGCTCACCACCATCAGGGAACTATGGCTACACCTTC. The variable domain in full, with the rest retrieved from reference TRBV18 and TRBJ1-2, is NAGVMQNPRHLVRRRGQEARLRCSPMKGHSHVYWYRQLPEEGLKFMVYLQKENIIDESGMPKERFSAEFPKEGPSILRIQQVVRGDSAAYFCASSPPSGNYGYTFGSGTRLTVV.

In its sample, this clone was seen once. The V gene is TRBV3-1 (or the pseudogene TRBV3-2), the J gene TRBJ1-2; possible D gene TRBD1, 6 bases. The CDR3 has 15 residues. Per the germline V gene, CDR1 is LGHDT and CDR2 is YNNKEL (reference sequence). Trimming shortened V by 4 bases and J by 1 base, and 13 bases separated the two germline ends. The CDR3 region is CASSPRTALNYGYTF. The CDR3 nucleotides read TGTGCCAGCAGCCCCCGGACAGCCCTTAACTATGGCTACACCTTC.